Below are 19 T cell receptor beta chains sequenced from a single sample in a study of blood T cell repertoires in COVID-19. TCRdb's table, derived via immunoSEQ multiplex PCR, lists solely in-frame clones and lacks some. The data contain about 160,000 clones, 92% of them singletons. What was sequenced was peripheral blood. These receptor sequences come from a man aged 30-40 years with COVID-19, enrolled during active disease.

The J gene is TRBJ2-7, the V gene TRBV4-3, with 7 bases matching TRBD1. The CDR3 totals 15 residues. V lost 0 bases, J lost 4 bases, and 6 bases stayed unmatched. CDR1 LGHNA and CDR2 YSLEER come from the germline V gene. Written as DNA, the CDR3 is TGCGCCAGCAGCCAAGAACAGGGGAACGGATACGAGCAGTACTTC. Amino acid sequence: CASSQEQGNGYEQYF.

This chain connects TRBV4-1 to TRBJ1-5; tentative D call: TRBD1 (5 bases). The CDR3 extends over 14 amino acids. The V and J ends lost 0 bases and 6 bases respectively, with 9 bases between them. CDR1 MGHRA and CDR2 YSYEKL come from the germline V gene. CDR3: CASSQEWGGQPQHF. The DNA for the CDR3 is TGCGCCAGCAGCCAAGAATGGGGCGGTCAGCCCCAGCATTTT.

The gene calls are TRBV11-3 and TRBJ1-3, with 9 bases aligning to TRBD1. This CDR3 has 15 amino acids. Germline-derived CDR1 and CDR2 are SGHNT and YENEEA. Germline trimming cut 5 bases from V and 3 bases from J; bases unmatched to any gene: 5. CDR3: CASSLGTGIGNTIYF. CDR3 in DNA: TGTGCCAGCAGCCTGGGGACAGGGATTGGAAACACCATATATTTT.

The rearrangement links TRBV28 to TRBJ1-2; no clear D gene. Trimming shortened V by 6 bases and J by 3 bases, and 17 bases separated the two germline ends. The germline gives CDR1 MDHEN, CDR2 SYDVKM. CDR3 length equals 15 residues. The CDR3 reads CASRLGGMGYYGYTF. In nucleotides, the CDR3 is TGTGCCAGCAGATTGGGCGGGATGGGGTACTATGGCTACACCTTC.

The rearrangement uses TRBV28 and TRBJ2-5; TRBD1 is a possible D gene (6 bases). V was cut by 3 bases and J by 4 bases, with 6 bases left in between. Germline assignment: CDR1 MDHEN and CDR2 SYDVKM. CDR3 size: 12 residues. The CDR3 spells CASSFRGETQYF. DNA of the CDR3: TGTGCCAGCAGTTTCAGGGGAGAGACCCAGTACTTC.

CDR3 nucleotides: TGTGCCAGCAGCTTAGTAGGGGTCCCTCAGCCCCAGCATTTT. Protein: CASSLVGVPQPQHF. The rearrangement joins TRBV7-2 to TRBJ1-5, with D perhaps TRBD1 (5 bases). V was clipped by 1 base and J by 6 bases, with 10 bases between them. CDR1 and CDR2 (germline): SGHTA, FQGNSA. The CDR3 is 14 amino acids.

The chain employs TRBV5-4 and TRBJ2-7, with 9 bases lining up with TRBD2. Germline V CDR1 and CDR2: SGHNT, YYREEE (reference sequence). The CDR3 has 16 amino acids. The ends lost 5 bases at V and 0 bases at J; junction bases unmatched: 9. The CDR3 loop is CASSSSLAGDSYEQYF. CDR3 in DNA: TGTGCCAGCAGTTCCTCATTAGCGGGAGACTCCTACGAGCAGTACTTC.

This chain links TRBV24-1 with TRBJ1-5, with D unclear. This CDR3 is built from 12 residues. Germline V lookup: CDR1 KGHDR, CDR2 SFDVKD. The V end lost 3 bases, the J end lost 4 bases, and 3 bases lay between the germline ends. In nucleotides, the CDR3 is TGTGCCACCAGTGATGCGAATCAGCCCCAGCATTTT. It specifies CATSDANQPQHF.

The chain is built from TRBV4-1 and TRBJ2-1, with 10 bases that match TRBD1. Losses at the gene ends were 2 bases for V and 8 bases for J; bases not matched to a gene: 12. CDR3 length equals 17 residues. Germline CDR1 and CDR2: MGHRA and YSYEKL. This CDR3 reads CASSQRDSGTGVDEQFF. Here the CDR3 DNA reads TGCGCCAGCAGCCAAAGGGACTCGGGGACAGGGGTTGATGAGCAGTTCTTC.

This chain joins TRBV27 and TRBJ1-4; 9 positions agree with TRBD1. The CDR3 is made up of 21 amino acids. In germline, CDR1 is MNHEY, CDR2 SMNVEV (reference sequence). J lost 0 bases, V lost 3 bases, and 17 bases had no gene match. The CDR3 region has the DNA TGTGCCAGCAGTTTGGGACAGGGAAGGCTCTTCCCCACGGCAACTAATGAAAAACTGTTTTTT. As protein: CASSLGQGRLFPTATNEKLFF.

V and J are TRBV29-1 and TRBJ2-4, with TRBD2 matching 10 bases. The germline gives CDR1 SQVTM, CDR2 ANQGSEA. V gave up 5 bases and J gave up 3 bases; unmatched junction bases: 7. CDR3 length: 15 amino acids. The CDR3 protein is CSVSSGRAVKNIQYF. The CDR3 DNA reads as TGCAGCGTTAGCAGCGGGAGGGCCGTCAAAAACATTCAGTACTTC.

The chain uses TRBV19 and TRBJ2-7; TRBD1 might be the D (7 bases). Between the trimmed V and J ends, which lost 1 base and 4 bases, there was a span of 14 bases. Germline CDR1 is LNHDA and CDR2 is SQIVND (reference sequence). The CDR3 is 15 residues long. This chain's CDR3 is CASSIGPTGTYEQYF. CDR3 sequence (DNA): TGTGCCAGTAGTATAGGCCCGACAGGGACTTACGAGCAGTACTTC.

The CDR3 region is CAWSVWGQGAEAFF. Here the CDR3 DNA reads TGTGCCTGGAGTGTATGGGGACAGGGGGCTGAAGCTTTCTTT. The chain uses TRBV30 and TRBJ1-1; 11 bases align to TRBD1. The CDR3 is 14 residues long. J gave up 6 bases and V 0 bases, and 3 bases lay outside the gene matches. Germline V CDR1 and CDR2: GTSNPN, SVGIG (reference sequence). Filled out from reference TRBV30 and TRBJ1-1, the complete variable domain reads SQTIHQWPATLVQPVGSPLSLECTVEGTSNPNLYWYRQAAGRGLQLLFYSVGIGQISSEVPQNLSASRPQDRQFILSSKKLLLSDSGFYLCAWSVWGQGAEAFFGQGTRLTVV.

The J gene is TRBJ2-5, the V gene TRBV4-1; D remains unclear. The CDR3 has 14 residues. Trimming took off 0 bases at V and 3 bases at J, with 8 bases between the two ends. From germline, CDR1 is MGHRA and CDR2 YSYEKL. CDR3 in amino acids: CASSQDLVEETQYF. The CDR3 DNA reads as TGCGCCAGCAGCCAAGATCTAGTAGAAGAGACCCAGTACTTC.

V is TRBV27 and J is TRBJ2-5; D may be TRBD1 (6 bases). In germline, CDR1 is MNHEY, CDR2 SMNVEV (reference sequence). CDR3 length: 13 amino acids. Deletions cut 5 bases from V and 1 base from J, with 8 bases between. The CDR3 region is CASSLGAQETQYF. The CDR3 DNA sequence: TGTGCCAGCAGTCTGGGGGCCCAAGAGACCCAGTACTTC.

The chain recombines TRBV6-5 with TRBJ1-4, with D tentatively TRBD1 (5 bases). The V gene's germline CDR1 is MNHEY and CDR2 SVGAGI. The CDR3 is 15 residues long. Trimming took off 8 bases at V and 6 bases at J, with 19 bases between the two ends. CDR3 protein: CASAEGDRLDEKLFF. CDR3 nucleotide sequence: TGTGCCAGCGCAGAAGGGGATCGGTTAGATGAAAAACTGTTTTTT.

This clone appeared once. The J gene is TRBJ1-1, the V gene TRBV7-2; 7 bases fit TRBD1. Per germline, CDR1 SGHTA and CDR2 FQGNSA. The CDR3 loop spans 14 amino acids. The V and J ends lost 5 bases and 10 bases, in that order; junction bases with no gene match: 13. The DNA for the CDR3 is TGTGCCAGCAGCCGCAAGACAGGGAGTCATGTAGCTTTCTTT. This codes for CASSRKTGSHVAFF. Combining the CDR3 with reference TRBV7-2 and TRBJ1-1 gives the whole variable domain GAGVSQSPSNKVTEKGKDVELRCDPISGHTALYWYRQSLGQGLEFLIYFQGNSAPDKSGLPSDRFSAERTGGSVSTLTIQRTQQEDSAVYLCASSRKTGSHVAFFGQGTRLTVV.

This rearrangement joins TRBV9 to TRBJ2-7, with D maybe TRBD1 (6 bases). Germline V gene lookup returns CDR1 SGDLS and CDR2 YYNGEE. With 4 bases removed from V and 1 base from J, the gap between germline ends came to 15 bases. The CDR3 runs to 15 residues. CDR3 sequence reads: CASSPGTLLSYEQYF. The DNA of the CDR3 is TGTGCCAGCAGCCCTGGGACATTACTTTCCTACGAGCAGTACTTC. Looking up the rest from reference TRBV9 and TRBJ2-7 gives the full variable domain: DSGVTQTPKHLITATGQRVTLRCSPRSGDLSVYWYQQSLDQGLQFLIQYYNGEERAKGNILERFSAQQFPDLHSELNLSSLELGDSALYFCASSPGTLLSYEQYFGPGTRLTVT.

The chain joins TRBV10-3 to TRBJ2-3; possibly TRBD2 for D (6 bases). V lost 7 bases and J 2 bases, leaving 10 bases between the germline ends. Per germline, CDR1 ENHRY and CDR2 SYGVKD. CDR3 length: 13 amino acids. The CDR3 sequence is CAIMGGPTDTQYF. DNA for the CDR3: TGTGCCATCATGGGAGGACCCACAGATACGCAGTATTTT.